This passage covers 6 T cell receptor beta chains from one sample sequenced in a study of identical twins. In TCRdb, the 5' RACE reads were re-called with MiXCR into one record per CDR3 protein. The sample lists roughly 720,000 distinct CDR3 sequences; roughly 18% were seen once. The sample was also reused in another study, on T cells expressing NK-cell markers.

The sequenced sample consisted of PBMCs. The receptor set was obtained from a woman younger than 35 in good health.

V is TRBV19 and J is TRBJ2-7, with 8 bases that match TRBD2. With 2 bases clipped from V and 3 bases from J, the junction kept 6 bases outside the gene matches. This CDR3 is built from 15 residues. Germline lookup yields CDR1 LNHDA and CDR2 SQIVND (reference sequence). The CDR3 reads CASSILAGGLYEQYF. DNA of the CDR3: TGTGCCAGTAGTATACTCGCGGGGGGACTCTACGAGCAGTACTTC.

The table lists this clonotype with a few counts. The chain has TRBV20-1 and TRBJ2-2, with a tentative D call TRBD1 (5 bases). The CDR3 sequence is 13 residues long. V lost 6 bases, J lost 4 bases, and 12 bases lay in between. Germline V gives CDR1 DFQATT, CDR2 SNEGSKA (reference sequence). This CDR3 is CSAKGFLTGELFF. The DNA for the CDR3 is TGCAGTGCAAAGGGGTTTCTCACCGGGGAGCTGTTTTTT.

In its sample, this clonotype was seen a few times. The CDR3 region is CASSHTGVNEPQHF. The CDR3 DNA follows: TGCGCCAGCAGCCATACAGGAGTTAACGAGCCCCAGCATTTT. The chain couples TRBV5-1 to TRBJ1-5, with a possible D match to TRBD1 (5 bases). CDR1 is SGHRS, CDR2 YFSETQ, per germline. The CDR3 is made up of 14 amino acids. Trimming pared 4 bases from V and 8 bases from J, leaving 16 bases between.

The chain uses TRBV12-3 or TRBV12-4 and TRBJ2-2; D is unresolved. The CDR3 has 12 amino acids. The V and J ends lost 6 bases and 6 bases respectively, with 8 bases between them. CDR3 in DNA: TGTGCCAGCAGCCAGACGGCCGGGGAGCTGTTTTTT. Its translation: CASSQTAGELFF.

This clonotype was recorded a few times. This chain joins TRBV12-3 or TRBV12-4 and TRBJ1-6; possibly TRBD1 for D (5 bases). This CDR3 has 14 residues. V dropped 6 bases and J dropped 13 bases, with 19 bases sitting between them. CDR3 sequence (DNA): TGTGCCAGCAGCCAAACGAGGGGACGCAGGCCCCTCCACTTT. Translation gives CASSQTRGRRPLHF.

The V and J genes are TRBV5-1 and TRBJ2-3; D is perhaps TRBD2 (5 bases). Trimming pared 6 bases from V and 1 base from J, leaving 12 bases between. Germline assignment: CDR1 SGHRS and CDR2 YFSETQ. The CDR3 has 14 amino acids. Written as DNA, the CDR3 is TGCGCCAGCAAACGGGGAGTAGGCACAGATACGCAGTATTTT. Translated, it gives CASKRGVGTDTQYF.